What follows is one T cell receptor beta chain and its context. It has no known antigen specificity. Base quality data are lacking; no much larger clone is found one base away. The sample is drawn from a study of shared clonotypes between healthy human individuals (dated by TCRdb to 2020 to 2021). In terms of the full investigation: A few men and a couple of women, aged 18 to 49 years, made up the cohort. Per donor, three plates each were used for CD4 naive and CD4 memory, two for CD8 naive, and one for CD8 memory. To estimate repertoire size and how much clonotypes are shared between individuals, the study performed deep sequencing of blood TCR repertoires from five healthy adults. Different laboratories and diverse techniques were used to prepare libraries and sequence TCR repertoires, to increase sequencing depth and limit assay-specific biases. Between about 0.85 and 8.9 billion PBMCs per donor were obtained by leukapheresis.

Here is what the overall study found, with its caveats: Sampling was restricted to blood, and TCR repertoires in tissue are likely to differ from TCR repertoires in blood. Higher generation probabilities were observed for clonotypes shared by all four sorted-subset donors than for non-shared clonotypes. Because the study included only a small number of donors, the genetic and exposure-history diversity represented was limited. Larger estimated clonotype richness was generally found for naive subsets than for memory subsets. Based on pairwise subsampling, the degree of clonotype sharing among donors was expected to be affected by sequencing depth. Even with the large sequencing depth, rarefaction of the sorted-subset datasets indicated that sequencing was incomplete. About 4.5% of naive CD4, 3.5% of naive CD8, 2.3% of memory CD4, and roughly 0.4% of memory CD8 clonotypes were shared across several donors.

TCR CDR3 regions were amplified from genomic DNA by multiplex PCR using the deep immunoSEQ assay. For each cell subset, the extracted genomic DNA was distributed evenly across all wells of several immunoSEQ 96-well plates, and each plate served as one replicate. For sorted subsets, each replicate PCR was loaded with approximately 0.2 ug genomic DNA, equivalent to about 33,000 T cell genomes. The purified libraries were quantified using a Qubit 3.0 fluorometer, sized with a Bioanalyzer 2100, and then quantified again using the KAPA Library Quantification kit. A separate single-read 150-cycle Illumina NextSeq 550 flow cell was used to sequence each immunoSEQ 96-well plate. The original pipeline was this. Because the immunoSEQ output held only junctional sequences and lacked quality scores, the filtering could not match the filtering applied to full-length reads. Sequences were annotated with PyIR, a Python wrapper for IgBLAST v1.9, and V/J genes and CDR3 were assigned using IMGT germline references. Any read was removed if the V/J assignment was weak (E-value above 1e-6), the CDR3 was missing, or the read contained stop codons, out-of-frame junctions, or ambiguous translated residues. V3J clonotypes were defined as sequences sharing the same inferred V gene, J gene, and CDR3 amino acid sequence. To compute the percentage overlap between repertoires, the number of shared unique clonotypes was divided by the size of the smaller repertoire. Three approaches were used to assess repertoire richness: RTK rarefaction, the Chao1 estimator, and Recon v2.1 estimates of unobserved clonotypes. Generation probabilities were computed with OLGA for all TCRbeta clonotypes obtained by the gDNA method from several donors. TCRdb's version of the immuneACCESS table is confined to in-frame rearrangements and falls short of the full clone set. An unresolved V gene accounts for under half of the shortfall where checked; the remainder is of unknown origin. The V and J calls and the clone size are those of that table, but D and trimming were determined from the DNA. The sample contains under 600,000 clones, 90% to 96% of them found a single time. Jointly, the top ten make up under 0.065% of the sample.

Healthy HIV-negative adults with no recently reported acute infections or vaccinations were included as donors. Every donor was a Caucasian adult residing in Nashville, Tennessee, USA. CD4+ T cells were enriched by magnetic negative selection, after which naive cells were positively selected on CD45RA and the negative fraction was taken as the memory subset. After blood collection by leukapheresis, PBMCs were isolated using Ficoll-Histopaque density gradient centrifugation and then cryopreserved in the vapor phase of liquid nitrogen. Analytical flow cytometry was used to check the purity and quantity of every magnetically sorted T cell population. Each sorted fraction had its genomic DNA isolated and then quantified by UV absorbance on a Nanodrop 2000c. The clonotype comes from a woman between 25 and 40 years old in good health. The sequencing sample was made of naive CD4+ T cells sorted from blood. In light of the paper, this sample's cell subset or site label describes: CD45RA+ positively selected.

At the DNA level, the sequence is TGCGCCAGCGCCAAATTACAGGGGCTGTATAACGGGGAGCTGTTTTTT. It specifies CASAKLQGLYNGELFF. The chain employs TRBV23-1 and TRBJ2-2; 7 middle bases align to TRBD1. TRBV23-1 is sorted into the ORF group, with uncertain function. The CDR3 covers 16 residues, taking in both the cysteine and the phenylalanine. The entry retains the CDR3 DNA only, 48 bases that are in frame from base 1. The germline V and J ends show losses of 8 bases and 7 bases respectively, and no gene match explains 16 bases of the junction.